A selection of T cell receptor beta chains follows, all from one sample in a study of T-cell memory formation after mild COVID-19. TCRdb called the 5' RACE reads again in MiXCR, with one record for every CDR3 protein. The table shows roughly 600,000 distinct CDR3 sequences, with about a sixth occurring only once. Sequencing was done on a sample of PBMCs or a T cell subset sorted from them (not recorded which). Receptors originate from an adult woman who had mild COVID-19 (a few samples of this study predate the infection). Cell type and time point are not known. CDR3s include the opening cysteine and the closing phenylalanine or tryptophan. The D gene is left open where the match is weak. Expanded clones get a size class; other rows say once, few or many, or leave the size out.

CDR3 protein: CASSSGTVNTGELFF
CDR3 DNA: TGTGCCAGCAGTTCCGGGACAGTGAACACCGGGGAGCTGTTTTTT
clone size: -
D gene: TRBD1
V gene: TRBV6-5
J gene: TRBJ2-2

CDR3 protein: CASSFWGGEQYF
CDR3 DNA: TGTGCCAGCAGTTTTTGGGGCGGGGAGCAGTACTTC
clone size: -
D gene: -
V gene: TRBV12-3/TRBV12-4
J gene: TRBJ2-7

CDR3 protein: CASSQDNLIWRYEQYF
CDR3 DNA: TGTGCCAGCAGCCAAGATAACCTGATTTGGAGGTACGAGCAGTACTTC
clone size: few
D gene: -
V gene: TRBV4-2
J gene: TRBJ2-7

CDR3 protein: CASSLSPSGAYEQYF
CDR3 DNA: TGTGCCAGCAGCTTATCGCCTAGCGGGGCCTACGAGCAGTACTTC
clone size: -
D gene: TRBD2
V gene: TRBV5-5
J gene: TRBJ2-7

CDR3 protein: CASSLISGPETQYF
CDR3 DNA: TGTGCCAGCAGCTTAATCTCAGGGCCCGAGACCCAGTACTTC
clone size: few
D gene: -
V gene: TRBV7-2
J gene: TRBJ2-5

CDR3 protein: CASSQGGGWGDGYTF
CDR3 DNA: TGTGCCAGCAGCCAAGGGGGTGGATGGGGGGATGGCTACACCTTC
clone size: -
D gene: -
V gene: TRBV27
J gene: TRBJ1-2

CDR3 protein: CSVEATRENTEAFF
CDR3 DNA: TGCAGCGTTGAAGCGACCAGGGAGAACACTGAAGCTTTCTTT
clone size: -
D gene: -
V gene: TRBV29-1
J gene: TRBJ1-1

CDR3 protein: CSVEVTAVGVETQYF
CDR3 DNA: TGCAGCGTTGAAGTGACAGCGGTAGGAGTAGAGACCCAGTACTTC
clone size: -
D gene: -
V gene: TRBV29-1
J gene: TRBJ2-5

CDR3 protein: CASSEGRSTDTQYF
CDR3 DNA: TGTGCCAGCAGTGAGGGTAGGAGCACAGATACGCAGTATTTT
clone size: many
D gene: -
V gene: TRBV6-4
J gene: TRBJ2-3

CDR3 protein: CASSPPGLAGVTDTQYF
CDR3 DNA: TGCGCCAGCAGCCCCCCCGGACTAGCGGGGGTCACAGATACGCAGTATTTT
clone size: few
D gene: TRBD2
V gene: TRBV4-1
J gene: TRBJ2-3

CDR3 protein: CSAGLAFNEQYF
CDR3 DNA: TGCAGCGCGGGACTAGCGTTTAACGAGCAGTACTTC
clone size: -
D gene: TRBD2
V gene: TRBV29-1
J gene: TRBJ2-7

CDR3 protein: CATSSGGTSATNEKLFF
CDR3 DNA: TGTGCCACCAGCTCAGGAGGGACCTCGGCAACTAATGAAAAACTGTTTTTT
clone size: few
D gene: -
V gene: TRBV24-1
J gene: TRBJ1-4

CDR3 protein: CSARDHETQYF
CDR3 DNA: TGCAGTGCTAGAGATCATGAGACCCAGTACTTC
clone size: -
D gene: -
V gene: TRBV20-1
J gene: TRBJ2-5

CDR3 protein: CASSFGQQETQYF
CDR3 DNA: TGTGCCAGCAGCTTCGGACAGCAAGAGACCCAGTACTTC
clone size: many
D gene: -
V gene: TRBV7-3
J gene: TRBJ2-5

CDR3 protein: CASSTKGQVYEQYF
CDR3 DNA: TGTGCCAGCAGTACGAAGGGGCAGGTCTACGAGCAGTACTTC
clone size: -
D gene: -
V gene: TRBV27
J gene: TRBJ2-7

CDR3 protein: CASKERGAVYEQYF
CDR3 DNA: TGTGCCAGCAAGGAAAGGGGGGCGGTCTACGAGCAGTACTTC
clone size: many
D gene: -
V gene: TRBV27
J gene: TRBJ2-7

CDR3 protein: CASSTRQGFNSPLHF
CDR3 DNA: TGCGCCAGCAGCACAAGACAGGGGTTTAATTCACCCCTCCACTTT
clone size: few
D gene: TRBD1
V gene: TRBV5-1
J gene: TRBJ1-6

CDR3 protein: CASSVDWTPNTGELFF
CDR3 DNA: TGTGCCAGCAGCGTAGATTGGACCCCGAACACCGGGGAGCTGTTTTTT
clone size: -
D gene: -
V gene: TRBV9
J gene: TRBJ2-2

CDR3 protein: CASSWRDPPETQYF
CDR3 DNA: TGTGCCAGCAGCTGGCGGGATCCCCCGGAGACCCAGTACTTC
clone size: few
D gene: -
V gene: TRBV12-3/TRBV12-4
J gene: TRBJ2-5

CDR3 protein: CAWSVGTGAFF
CDR3 DNA: TGTGCCTGGAGTGTCGGGACAGGGGCTTTCTTT
clone size: -
D gene: TRBD1
V gene: TRBV30
J gene: TRBJ1-1